The rows below give T cell receptor beta chains drawn from one sample of a study of blood T cell repertoires in COVID-19. Clones were read by immunoSEQ multiplex PCR, and TCRdb kept only the in-frame ones, dropping some. The sample yields 350,000 to 550,000 clones, approximately 92% seen once. The source material was PBMCs or T cells enriched from blood (not recorded which). The source is a man aged 25-40 years who had recovered from COVID-19. Both conserved end residues are part of each CDR3. D genes are given only for firm matches. Part of the rows lack a size; the others show once, few, many or a class for expanded clones.

j_call | d_call | v_call | cdr3_length | clone_size | cdr3_aa | cdr3_nt
TRBJ1-5 | - | TRBV28 | 16 | - | CATLDGKGHSNQPQHF | TGTGCCACTCTCGACGGGAAAGGGCATAGCAATCAGCCCCAGCATTTT
TRBJ1-1 | - | TRBV9 | 13 | - | CASSVGLGAEAFF | TGTGCCAGCAGCGTAGGGCTTGGGGCGGAAGCTTTCTTT
TRBJ1-2 | TRBD1 | TRBV6-4 | 13 | - | CASSALGGSGYTF | TGTGCCAGCAGTGCATTAGGGGGCTCCGGCTACACCTTC
TRBJ1-1 | - | TRBV6-4 | 13 | - | CASSQTANTEAFF | TGTGCCAGCAGCCAAACAGCTAACACTGAAGCTTTCTTT
TRBJ1-1 | - | TRBV4-1 | 15 | - | CASSQDEGLGTEAFF | TGCGCCAGCAGCCAAGATGAGGGTCTGGGCACTGAAGCTTTCTTT
TRBJ1-3 | - | TRBV6-6 | 15 | - | CASSYFLGQQHTIYF | TGTGCCAGCAGTTATTTCCTCGGACAGCAGCACACCATATATTTT
TRBJ1-5 | - | TRBV2 | 12 | - | CASRDMRQPQHF | TGTGCCAGCAGGGACATGCGACAGCCCCAGCATTTT
TRBJ2-5 | - | TRBV12-3/TRBV12-4 | 12 | few | CASSTNQETQYF | TGTGCCAGCAGCACAAATCAAGAGACCCAGTACTTC
TRBJ2-1 | TRBD2 | TRBV10-1 | 14 | - | CASSSGSSYNEQFF | TGCGCCAGCAGTAGCGGGAGCTCCTACAATGAGCAGTTCTTC
TRBJ2-4 | - | TRBV7-2 | 14 | - | CASSLARAENIQYF | TGTGCCAGCAGCTTAGCGCGGGCCGAAAACATTCAGTACTTC
TRBJ1-5 | - | TRBV28 | 13 | - | CASTPQGDQPQHF | TGTGCCAGCACCCCTCAGGGCGATCAGCCCCAGCATTTT
TRBJ1-4 | - | TRBV4-1 | 15 | - | CASSPRAGTNEKLFF | TGCGCCAGCAGCCCGAGAGCGGGAACTAATGAAAAACTGTTTTTT
TRBJ2-1 | TRBD2 | TRBV5-1 | 17 | - | CASSLGLLAGGRNEQFF | TGCGCCAGCAGCTTAGGACTTCTAGCGGGAGGGCGTAATGAGCAGTTCTTC
TRBJ1-1 | TRBD1 | TRBV30 | 13 | - | CAWTGGASTEAFF | TGTGCCTGGACAGGGGGCGCGTCGACTGAAGCTTTCTTT
TRBJ2-1 | TRBD1 | TRBV5-1 | 14 | - | CASSVGQGDNEQFF | TGCGCCAGCAGCGTAGGACAGGGCGACAATGAGCAGTTCTTC
TRBJ2-2 | TRBD2 | TRBV27 | 16 | - | CASSWTSGSGTGELFF | TGTGCCAGCAGTTGGACTAGCGGGAGTGGAACCGGGGAGCTGTTTTTT
TRBJ1-3 | - | TRBV6-1 | 13 | once | CASSEQTGNTIYF | TGTGCCAGCAGTGAACAAACTGGAAACACCATATATTTT
TRBJ2-7 | TRBD2 | TRBV10-3 | 14 | once | CAISSSGGAYEQYF | TGTGCCATCAGTTCTAGCGGGGGCGCCTACGAGCAGTACTTC
TRBJ2-1 | TRBD2 | TRBV27 | 15 | - | CPRAPSGASYNEQFF | TGTCCCAGGGCCCCTAGCGGGGCCTCCTACAATGAGCAGTTCTTC
TRBJ2-1 | TRBD2 | TRBV25-1 | 14 | - | CASSDGLAVDEQFF | TGTGCCAGCAGTGACGGACTAGCAGTTGATGAGCAGTTCTTC
TRBJ2-1 | TRBD1 | TRBV18 | 15 | - | CASSPGDRAKNEQFF | TGTGCCAGCTCACCCGGGGACAGGGCAAAGAATGAGCAGTTCTTC
TRBJ2-1 | TRBD2 | TRBV7-2 | 15 | few | CASSLSGRIHNEQFF | TGTGCCAGCAGCTTGAGCGGGAGGATTCACAATGAGCAGTTCTTC
TRBJ1-2 | TRBD1 | TRBV7-2 | 14 | once | CASSPNQGAVGYTF | TGTGCCAGCAGCCCAAACCAGGGGGCGGTGGGCTACACCTTC
TRBJ1-1 | - | TRBV3-1/TRBV3-2 | 14 | - | CASTPFISGAEAFF | TGTGCCAGCACCCCGTTTATCTCGGGGGCTGAAGCTTTCTTT
TRBJ1-2 | - | TRBV10-3 | 12 | - | CAISERQVGYTF | TGTGCCATCAGTGAGAGGCAGGTTGGCTACACCTTC
TRBJ2-2 | TRBD2 | TRBV7-9 | 15 | - | CASSFRLAETGELFF | TGTGCCAGCAGCTTCAGGCTAGCGGAAACCGGGGAGCTGTTTTTT
TRBJ1-1 | - | TRBV5-1 | 13 | - | CASSLKPTNEAFF | TGCGCCAGCAGCTTGAAGCCAACTAATGAAGCTTTCTTT
TRBJ2-6 | - | TRBV3-1/TRBV3-2 | 17 | - | CASSHKDSVSGANVLTF | TGTGCCAGCAGCCATAAGGACAGCGTCTCTGGGGCCAACGTCCTGACTTTC
TRBJ1-2 | TRBD1 | TRBV6-2/TRBV6-3 | 16 | - | CASSRGTGGGIYGYTF | TGTGCCAGCAGTCGTGGGACAGGGGGCGGTATCTATGGCTACACCTTC
TRBJ1-6 | TRBD1 | TRBV11-2 | 16 | - | CASSLSPGQGNSPLHF | TGTGCCAGCAGCTTATCCCCGGGACAGGGGAATTCACCCCTCCACTTT
TRBJ1-5 | - | TRBV6-4 | 16 | - | CASSGWTAHGNQPQHF | TGTGCCAGCAGCGGCTGGACAGCCCACGGCAATCAGCCCCAGCATTTT
TRBJ2-1 | - | TRBV19 | 13 | - | CASSPNGYNEQFF | TGTGCCAGTAGCCCTAACGGCTACAATGAGCAGTTCTTC
TRBJ2-5 | - | TRBV3-1/TRBV3-2 | 13 | - | CASSFTKQETQYF | TGTGCCAGCAGCTTCACTAAACAAGAGACCCAGTACTTC
TRBJ1-6 | - | TRBV3-1/TRBV3-2 | 14 | - | CASSQGGEGSPLHF | TGTGCCAGCAGCCAAGGGGGGGAGGGTTCACCCCTCCACTTT
TRBJ2-7 | TRBD1 | TRBV3-1/TRBV3-2 | 17 | - | CASSHDQDRIPSYEQYF | TGTGCCAGCAGCCACGACCAGGACAGGATCCCTTCCTACGAGCAGTACTTC
TRBJ2-7 | - | TRBV5-1 | 14 | - | CASSLGGLAYGQYF | TGCGCCAGCAGCTTGGGAGGTTTGGCATACGGGCAGTACTTC